These 10 T cell receptor beta chains were all obtained from the same sample, sequenced in a study of CD8 T cells in ankylosing spondylitis. MiXCR, run by TCRdb on the 5' RACE reads, gives a single entry per CDR3 protein. The data contain tens of thousands of distinct CDR3 sequences, more than 5.5% of them seen just once; the ten biggest clones take up roughly a tenth. The sequencing sample was made of blood, either unsorted or a sorted T cell fraction (not recorded which). The receptors originated from a male donor with ankylosing spondylitis or in good health (not recorded which).

In its sample, this clonotype was seen many times. The chain combines TRBV4-2 with TRBJ1-2; the match to TRBD1 covers 8 bases. Germline assignment: CDR1 LGHNA and CDR2 YNFKEQ. CDR3 size: 16 residues. Trimming took 0 bases from V and 2 from J; bases not matched to a gene: 5. The chain's CDR3 is CASSQEGDRTNYGYTF. The CDR3, as DNA: TGTGCCAGCAGCCAAGAGGGGGACAGGACGAACTATGGCTACACCTTC.

The chain recombines TRBV29-1 with TRBJ2-7; 8 bases map to TRBD2. The CDR3 has 11 residues. CDR1 and CDR2 (germline): SQVTM, ANQGSEA. After removal of 2 bases from V and 12 bases from J, the junction contained 6 bases not matched to a gene. This CDR3 is CSVERGTSVYF. In DNA, the CDR3 is TGCAGCGTTGAACGGGGGACTAGTGTGTACTTC.

The table lists this clonotype with many counts. V usage is TRBV29-1 and J usage is TRBJ2-7, with 7 bases matching TRBD1. With V trimmed by 4 bases and J by 2 bases, 5 bases remained unmatched. The CDR3 is 13 amino acids. Germline-derived CDR1 and CDR2 are SQVTM and ANQGSEA. The CDR3 DNA sequence: TGCAGCGTTGGATCCGGGACAGCCTACGAGCAGTACTTC. It codes for CSVGSGTAYEQYF.

Sample share makes this clonotype medium-sized. The chain is built from TRBV20-1 and TRBJ2-7, with D possibly being TRBD2 (6 bases). V dropped 0 bases and J dropped 0 bases, with 9 bases sitting between them. The CDR3 has 14 residues. The V gene's germline CDR1 is DFQATT and CDR2 SNEGSKA (reference sequence). CDR3 bases: TGCAGTGCTAGAGATCACGGGAGCTCCTACGAGCAGTACTTC. As protein: CSARDHGSSYEQYF.

This clonotype has ten or more counts. This chain links TRBV6-1 with TRBJ1-5; no firm D call. The CDR3 spans 13 residues. Between the trimmed V and J ends, which lost 6 bases and 11 bases, there was a span of 17 bases. Germline V gene lookup returns CDR1 MNHNS and CDR2 SASEGT. In DNA, the CDR3 is TGTGCCAGCAGGCTCGCCGGGAGCTTGACCCAGCATTTT. It yields the protein CASRLAGSLTQHF.

This clonotype appeared many times. The chain recombines TRBV29-1 with TRBJ2-1; 7 bases line up with TRBD1. Germline values: CDR1 SQVTM, CDR2 ANQGSEA. Trimming took 6 bases from V and 8 from J; bases not matched to a gene: 7. CDR3 length: 12 amino acids. Here the CDR3 reads CSVNVQGYEQFF. CDR3 in DNA: TGCAGCGTCAACGTACAGGGGTATGAGCAGTTCTTC.

There are many counts of this clonotype. This chain's CDR3 is CASSLGLAGALEEQFF. The DNA for the CDR3 is TGCGCCAGCAGCTTGGGCCTAGCGGGGGCCCTTGAAGAGCAGTTCTTC. This chain uses TRBV5-1 with TRBJ2-1; 10 bases fit TRBD2. The germline gives CDR1 SGHRS, CDR2 YFSETQ. V was pared by 0 bases and J by 10 bases, with 10 bases of the junction left unmatched. This CDR3 region has 16 residues.

Many counts were recorded for this clonotype. The V and J genes are TRBV7-3 and TRBJ2-3; 8 bases map to TRBD2. This CDR3 comprises 16 residues. The V and J ends lost 4 bases and 4 bases, in that order; junction bases with no gene match: 10. Germline CDR1 SGHTA, CDR2 FQGTGA. The CDR3 protein is CASSSGLGGAADTQYF. CDR3 bases: TGTGCCAGCAGCTCGGGACTAGGAGGGGCCGCAGATACGCAGTATTTT.

This clonotype was counted ten times or more. The chain carries TRBV11-2 and TRBJ2-7; TRBD1 matches at 7 bases. The J segment lost 4 bases and the V segment lost 1 base, leaving 7 bases of the junction unmatched. The germline V gene encodes CDR1 SGHAT and CDR2 FQNNGV. The CDR3 extends over 15 amino acids. In DNA, the CDR3 is TGTGCCAGCAGCTTAGTTCTTGACAGGGCGTACGAGCAGTACTTC. This gives the protein CASSLVLDRAYEQYF.

This chain links TRBV7-6 with TRBJ2-7; no definite D call. Germline V CDR1 and CDR2: SGHVS, FNYEAQ. The CDR3 is made up of 15 amino acids. Trimming pared 5 bases from V and 6 bases from J, leaving 20 bases between. The CDR3 spells CASSALDSLLCEQYF. Written as DNA, the CDR3 is TGTGCCAGCAGCGCCCTAGATTCGCTCTTGTGCGAGCAGTACTTC.